These 8 T cell receptor beta chains were all obtained from the same sample, sequenced in a study of T cells in Graves' hyperthyroidism and ophthalmopathy. TCR beta CDR3 regions were amplified from RNA transcripts. Researchers ran a first-round RT-PCR on the TCR CDR3 using the HTBI primer set. TCRdb used MiXCR to reprocess the multiplex PCR reads, holding one entry per CDR3 protein. The sample carries 490,000 or so distinct CDR3 sequences, under 25% recorded once. The sequenced sample was blood. The receptor set was obtained from a woman in her sixties or seventies with Graves' ophthalmopathy.

The chain links TRBV9 to TRBJ2-3, with D possibly TRBD1 on 6 matching bases. CDR1 is SGDLS, CDR2 YYNGEE, per germline. Trimming removed 3 bases from V and 1 base from J, with 12 bases in between. The CDR3 loop spans 15 amino acids. For the CDR3, the DNA is TGTGCCAGCAGCGACCCAGGGGCGGGCACAGATACGCAGTATTTT. Translation: CASSDPGAGTDTQYF.

The chain employs TRBV6-6 and TRBJ2-7, with TRBD2 matching over 10 bases. V shed 2 bases, J shed 1 base, and the junction held 5 bases outside the gene matches. The CDR3 is 16 amino acids. CDR1 MNHNY and CDR2 SVGAGI come from the germline V gene (reference sequence). The CDR3 here is CASSYRLAGRSYEQYF. CDR3 bases: TGTGCCAGCAGTTACAGACTAGCGGGTAGATCCTACGAGCAGTACTTC.

This clonotype was recorded a few times. V usage is TRBV10-3 and J usage is TRBJ1-1, with TRBD1 as a possible D gene (6 bases). Germline V gene data show CDR1 as ENHRY and CDR2 as SYGVKD. The CDR3 is 14 amino acids. The V and J ends lost 0 bases and 7 bases respectively, with 12 bases between them. CDR3 DNA: TGTGCCATCAGTGAGTCTCGGACAGCCCTTGAAGCTTTCTTT. As protein: CAISESRTALEAFF.

This clonotype was counted ten times or more. This chain joins TRBV12-3 or TRBV12-4 and TRBJ1-3; D remains ambiguous. This CDR3 spans 13 amino acids. Trimming removed 6 bases from V and 4 bases from J, with 10 bases in between. CDR3 sequence reads: CASSHLIGNTIYF. The DNA for the CDR3 is TGTGCCAGCAGCCATCTCATCGGAAACACCATATATTTT.

This chain links TRBV30 with TRBJ2-5; no firm D call. V was cut by 4 bases and J by 5 bases, with 14 bases left in between. Germline V CDR1 and CDR2: GTSNPN, SVGIG (reference sequence). The CDR3 extends over 13 amino acids. CDR3 DNA: TGTGCCTGGAACGGGCTTAATAGGGAGACCCAGTACTTC. Protein product: CAWNGLNRETQYF.

The rearrangement joins TRBV18 to TRBJ1-3; no reliable D call. The germline V gene has CDR1 KGHSH and CDR2 LQKENI. This CDR3 has 16 residues. V lost 0 bases, J lost 0 bases, and 9 bases lay in between. The DNA for the CDR3 is TGTGCCAGCTCACCACCTGCTCAGGACTCTGGAAACACCATATATTTT. As protein: CASSPPAQDSGNTIYF. The variable domain in full, with the rest retrieved from reference TRBV18 and TRBJ1-3, is NAGVMQNPRHLVRRRGQEARLRCSPMKGHSHVYWYRQLPEEGLKFMVYLQKENIIDESGMPKERFSAEFPKEGPSILRIQQVVRGDSAAYFCASSPPAQDSGNTIYFGEGSWLTVV.

This clonotype showed up many times. J is TRBJ2-1 and V is TRBV11-2; 10 bases fit TRBD2. Trimming removed 5 bases from V and 10 bases from J; junction bases left unmatched: 11. The CDR3 sequence is 15 residues long. Germline-derived CDR1 and CDR2 are SGHAT and FQNNGV. The CDR3 reads CASSKTRAGGLEQFF. In DNA, the CDR3 is TGTGCCAGCAGCAAAACTAGAGCGGGAGGGTTAGAGCAGTTCTTC. The complete variable domain, with remaining parts taken from reference TRBV11-2 and TRBJ2-1, reads EAGVAQSPRYKIIEKRQSVAFWCNPISGHATLYWYQQILGQGPKLLIQFQNNGVVDDSQLPKDRFSAERLKGVDSTLKIQPAKLEDSAVYLCASSKTRAGGLEQFFGPGTRLTVL.

A note on this clonotype: A much larger clone is a single base away; this may be a read error. This chain uses TRBV2 with TRBJ2-5, with 9 bases identical to TRBD1. The germline V gene encodes CDR1 SNHLY and CDR2 FYNNEI. The CDR3 runs 14 residues. Unmatched junction bases numbered 5, after V lost 6 bases and J lost 3 bases. The CDR3 DNA follows: TGTGCCAGCAGACCTGGGACAGGGAAAGAGACCCAGTACTTC. As protein: CASRPGTGKETQYF.